This T cell receptor beta chain was profiled in a study of PD-1 blockade in classical Hodgkin lymphoma. Overall study: Nivolumab 3 mg/kg was given intravenously every 2 weeks.

Study-wide results and caveats: Complete responders' diversity at baseline resembled that of newly diagnosed patients. According to reports, newly diagnosed patients had lower baseline TCR diversity than healthy donors, and relapsed/refractory patients had lower baseline TCR diversity still.

As for this clone: Its antigen is as yet unknown.

Relapses following autologous stem cell transplantation were seen in all patients, with brentuximab vedotin exposure varying. The CDR3 sequence is 13 residues long. The V end lost 2 bases, the J end lost 12 bases, and 17 bases lay between the germline ends. Germline CDR1 is SGHRS and CDR2 is YFSETQ. Only in-frame clones appear in the TCRdb table, and some are missing; sequencing was by immunoSEQ multiplex PCR. The sample gives about 21,000 clones, around 68% of which show up once; 20% to 25% is in the top ten. The gene calls are TRBV5-1 and TRBJ1-1; TRBD1 is a possible D gene (6 bases). The sample was peripheral blood mononuclear cells (PBMCs), taken at baseline. The receptor was isolated from a human donor with classical Hodgkin lymphoma. CDR3 sequence (DNA): TGCGCCAGCAGCTTCCAAACGCGGGACATACCTTTCTTT. Translated, it gives CASSFQTRDIPFF.